This is a list of T cell receptor beta chains from one sample in a study of cytomegalovirus exposure and HLA in healthy donors. Profiling relied on immunoSEQ multiplex PCR, and the TCRdb table lists in-frame clones only, not all of them. Here the sample spans over 150,000 clones, about four fifths being singletons. Sequenced: PBMCs. All receptors come from a male donor in good health and CMV-seropositive. The CDR3 runs from the conserved cysteine through the conserved F or W. Fields, in order: J gene, V gene, D gene, clone size, CDR3 DNA, CDR3 protein. The D gene is left open where the match is weak. For some rows the clone size is stated as once, few or many, or as a class when expanded; others skip it.

TRBJ1-2	TRBV14	NA	NA	TGTGCCAGCAGCCAAGGTGGGCCTGGCTACACCTTC	CASSQGGPGYTF
TRBJ2-3	TRBV9	NA	NA	TGTGCCAGCAGCGTGGCCTTACCTCAGGGTGATACGCAGTATTTT	CASSVALPQGDTQYF
TRBJ2-7	TRBV2	TRBD1	few	TGTGCCAGCAGTCCGAGAGACAGGGGCTGGGACGAGCAGTACTTC	CASSPRDRGWDEQYF
TRBJ2-1	TRBV2	NA	NA	TGTGCCAGCAGTGAGGAGACAGCCTCCTACAATGAGCAGTTCTTC	CASSEETASYNEQFF
TRBJ2-2	TRBV19	TRBD2	NA	TGTGCCTCCCGGGAGCTCCTAGCGGGGGGGGAGCACGGGGAGCTGTTTTTT	CASRELLAGGEHGELFF
TRBJ1-2	TRBV5-1	TRBD1	NA	TGCGCCAGCAGCTTGGCCAGACAGGGCAATGGCTACACCTTC	CASSLARQGNGYTF
TRBJ2-3	TRBV6-1	NA	NA	TGTGCCAGCAGTGCGAACCTGGCTGCGGTCACAGATACGCAGTATTTT	CASSANLAAVTDTQYF
TRBJ2-5	TRBV11-2	TRBD2	NA	TGTGCCAGCAGCTTAGATATCCTAGCGGGGCCGCAAGAGACCCAGTACTTC	CASSLDILAGPQETQYF
TRBJ2-3	TRBV11-2	TRBD2	NA	TGTGCCGGCAGCCTCCTGGCGGGGGGAAACACAGATACGCAGTATTTT	CAGSLLAGGNTDTQYF
TRBJ2-5	TRBV7-6	TRBD2	NA	TGTGCCAGCAGCCCACCTGGGGGGCTGCGGGGGGTGACCCAGTACTTC	CASSPPGGLRGVTQYF
TRBJ2-7	TRBV19	TRBD1	once	TGTGCCAGTAGGGACAGGGTGGGTGTTGGCGAGCAGTACTTC	CASRDRVGVGEQYF
TRBJ2-7	TRBV5-1	NA	NA	TGCGCCAGCAGCCTCGGACTGACCTACGAGCAGTACTTC	CASSLGLTYEQYF
TRBJ1-6	TRBV7-2	TRBD1	NA	TGTGCCAGCAGCTTAGCCGCCGCGAGGGGGCGCGGTTCACCCCTCCACTTT	CASSLAAARGRGSPLHF
TRBJ1-2	TRBV6-1	NA	NA	TGTGCCAGCATTCGGACAGCCCCGGCTTCGTATGGCTACACCTTC	CASIRTAPASYGYTF
TRBJ1-2	TRBV19	NA	NA	TGTGCCAGTAGTGGCCGAGCAGGGTCCAACTATGGCTACACCTTC	CASSGRAGSNYGYTF
TRBJ1-6	TRBV27	TRBD1	once	TGTGCCAGTGCCCCGGGACAGGAAGTTTCACCCCTCCACTTT	CASAPGQEVSPLHF
TRBJ2-1	TRBV5-1	NA	NA	TGCGCCAGCAGCTCCCCCCTCCTATACAATGAGCAGTTCTTC	CASSSPLLYNEQFF
TRBJ2-1	TRBV7-6	TRBD2	NA	TGTGCCAGCAGCTTATTAGCGGGGGCCTTCTACAATGAGCAGTTCTTC	CASSLLAGAFYNEQFF